This T cell receptor beta chain was sequenced in a study of read filtering for tumor transcriptome and immune sequencing (dated by TCRdb to between 2020 and 2021). A note on the overall study: The cohort consisted of under 20 male and more than 11 female patients, with a mean age of approximately 70 years and an age range of roughly 45 to 85. By revised international staging, fewer than ten patients were R-ISS I, about 16 were R-ISS II and 7 were R-ISS III. Whole-transcriptome libraries were prepared with the TruSeq RNA Access Library Prep Kit after DNase treatment. Per sample, about 3.5 to 10.27 million TCR-region mapped reads were obtained with IR-seq, compared with only roughly 80 to 1273 with RNA-seq. The study compared TCR repertoires from targeted immune repertoire sequencing and bulk whole-transcriptome sequencing run on the same bone marrow samples. One of the main goals was to work out a read-filtering strategy for immune repertoire data, in particular whether clonotypes backed by only a single read should be removed.

Every patient had bone marrow sampled at the time of active disease. Isolation of bone marrow mononuclear cells was performed by Ficoll-Hypaque density gradient centrifugation. To remove myeloma plasma cells, the cells were labeled with CD138 magnetic microbeads on a MACS separator, and CD138-negative cells were then collected by negative selection. Flow cytometry on an Attune NxT with CD138 antibodies was used to check the purity of the isolated cells. Total RNA was extracted with TRIzol reagent and quantified with a NanoDrop spectrophotometer. For each patient, paired RNA-seq and IR-seq were run on the CD138-negative bone marrow sample from that patient. The research as a whole found: Clonotypes were captured by IR-seq at much higher depth and more reliably than by RNA-seq, and smaller IR-seq throughput was sufficient for identification of most shared clonotypes. Removing single-read clonotypes increased the correlation between IR-seq and RNA-seq shared clonotype proportions. Rather than purified T cells, the sorted CD138-negative fraction was a mixed bone marrow immune population. In IR-seq, roughly four fifths of clonotypes but 3% to 4.5% of total reads were represented by single-read clonotypes, whereas in RNA-seq, around 73% of clonotypes and approximately 44% of reads were represented by single-read clonotypes.

This clonotype showed up many times. What antigen it recognizes has not been identified. Base quality data are lacking; no much larger clone is found one base away. TCR libraries were constructed from 400 ng RNA using the Immunoverse kit, and molecular barcoded adaptors covering alpha/delta and beta/gamma chains were employed. TCR library preparation used the same RNA that went into transcriptome sequencing. TCR libraries were sequenced on an Illumina HiSeq 4000 with 2 x 150 cycles. On the authors' methods: Using MiXCR, which included quality filtering and error correction, TCR reads were aligned to human V, D, J and C references and then assembled into CDR3 clonotypes. The tcR package in R was used for analysis of clonotype counts and gene usage diversity. For inspection of raw mapping reads, RNA-seq reads were mapped by STAR aligner version 2.5.3a onto GRCh37 of the human genome. To test how sequencing depth affected the clonotypes detected, IR-seq fastq files were randomly downsampled with Seqtk 1.3. TCRdb handled the public reads itself, with Q25 trimming in fastp and clone calling in MiXCR, and kept productive beta chains. Records with the same CDR3 protein are collapsed into one entry carrying the most frequent genes and DNA. TCRdb's processing, not the authors', yielded these V and J calls. The sample table holds 120,000 or so distinct CDR3 sequences, of which 13% were seen once. About 10% of the sample belongs to the ten largest clones.

V is reduced by 5 bases and J by 6 bases, leaving a spacing of 19 bases between them. Based on the germline V gene (reference sequence), the CDR1 and CDR2 sequences are SEHNR and FQNEAQ. From the cysteine through the phenylalanine, the CDR3 covers 15 amino acids. Only CDR3 DNA is held: 45 bases, read in frame from base 1. This receptor was taken from a donor over 35 with multiple myeloma. Sequencing was carried out using a population of CD138-negative cells sorted from bone marrow. Explained via the paper, the cell subset or site label denotes: bone marrow mononuclear cells depleted of CD138+ plasma/myeloma cells by negative magnetic selection. Recombination connected TRBV7-9 to TRBJ1-1, with no confidently assigned D gene. The CDR3 reads CASSKRSLGVAEAFF. The nucleotide sequence is given as TGTGCCAGCAGCAAAAGATCATTAGGTGTCGCTGAAGCTTTCTTT.